This is a list of T cell receptor beta chains from one sample in a study of T cell responses to AZD1222 COVID-19 vaccine. Method: immunoSEQ multiplex PCR; TCRdb's copy keeps in-frame clones and lacks some. The sample holds about 120,000 clones; roughly 91% are singletons and the top ten take roughly 11%. The material was peripheral blood, obtained on day 0 of MenACWY control vaccination. The receptors here all came from an adult in good health. Both conserved end residues are part of each CDR3. A D gene is named only where the DNA matches it firmly.

V gene: TRBV29-1
J gene: TRBJ2-7
D gene: TRBD1
CDR3 protein: CSAGQGDEQYF
CDR3 DNA: TGCAGCGCCGGACAGGGGGACGAGCAGTACTTC

V gene: TRBV4-3
J gene: TRBJ1-1
D gene: -
CDR3 protein: CASSQPRDAHGDTEAFF
CDR3 DNA: TGCGCCAGCAGCCAACCGAGGGACGCGCACGGGGACACTGAAGCTTTCTTT

V gene: TRBV2
J gene: TRBJ1-6
D gene: TRBD1
CDR3 protein: CASSDRQGRISPLHF
CDR3 DNA: TGTGCCAGCAGTGACAGACAGGGCAGGATCTCACCCCTCCACTTT

V gene: TRBV7-9
J gene: TRBJ1-1
D gene: -
CDR3 protein: CASSLSGTANTEAFF
CDR3 DNA: TGTGCCAGCAGCTTATCCGGGACGGCGAACACTGAAGCTTTCTTT

V gene: TRBV4-1
J gene: TRBJ1-1
D gene: -
CDR3 protein: CASSHPGGTEAFF
CDR3 DNA: TGCGCCAGCAGCCACCCGGGGGGAACTGAAGCTTTCTTT

V gene: TRBV7-3
J gene: TRBJ1-1
D gene: TRBD1
CDR3 protein: CASSLPPGGVAFF
CDR3 DNA: TGTGCCAGCAGCCTCCCCCCAGGGGGCGTAGCTTTCTTT

V gene: TRBV9
J gene: TRBJ2-1
D gene: -
CDR3 protein: CASSVASVVFDEQFF
CDR3 DNA: TGTGCCAGCAGCGTAGCCTCGGTGGTATTCGATGAGCAGTTCTTC

V gene: TRBV5-1
J gene: TRBJ1-1
D gene: -
CDR3 protein: CASSLGLNTEAFF
CDR3 DNA: TGCGCCAGCAGCTTAGGACTTAACACTGAAGCTTTCTTT

V gene: TRBV19
J gene: TRBJ2-6
D gene: -
CDR3 protein: CASRGLGTGIGANVLTF
CDR3 DNA: TGTGCCAGTAGAGGTTTGGGCACAGGGATTGGGGCCAACGTCCTGACTTTC

V gene: TRBV27
J gene: TRBJ2-7
D gene: TRBD1
CDR3 protein: CASSSPGQGYEQYF
CDR3 DNA: TGTGCCAGCAGCTCTCCGGGACAGGGATACGAGCAGTACTTC

V gene: TRBV4-1
J gene: TRBJ2-1
D gene: TRBD2
CDR3 protein: CASSREGLAGDNEQFF
CDR3 DNA: TGCGCCAGCTCCCGAGAGGGACTAGCGGGAGATAATGAGCAGTTCTTC